This T cell receptor (beta chain) came from a study of blood T cell repertoires in COVID-19. The overall study: There were acute and convalescent COVID-19 samples, and they came from the United States, Italy and Spain. Nucleic acid was either cDNA or gDNA, and it came from T cells, B-cell-depleted T cells, or PBMCs.

Per the original data handling: Cell counts per sample came from amplifying reference gene primers. The protocol was immunoSEQ multiplex PCR, while the TCRdb copy is restricted to in-frame clones and leaves out a portion. That table furnishes V, J and clone size, whereas the DNA furnished D and trimming. The sample holds some 130,000 clones, roughly three quarters seen once. The V gene end was trimmed by 0 bases and the J gene end by 5 bases; junction bases not matched to a gene: 7. This CDR3 spans 18 amino acids. Germline V gene data show CDR1 as ENHRY and CDR2 as SYGVKD. The J gene is TRBJ2-2, the V gene TRBV10-3; 12 positions agree with TRBD2. Sequencing used peripheral blood. The receptor was isolated from an older woman with acute or convalescent COVID-19. As DNA, the CDR3 is TGTGCCATCAGTGAGTCGCTAGCGGGAGGGCCGAGAACCGGGGAGCTGTTTTTT. Its translation: CAISESLAGGPRTGELFF.